Listed below are T cell receptor beta chains from one sample, sequenced in a study of glioma-infiltrating T cells after dendritic cell vaccination. Generated by immunoSEQ multiplex PCR, the TCRdb table keeps only in-frame clones and is missing some. The sample records some 110,000 clones, roughly 89% being singletons. The sample in question was blood, obtained after dendritic cell vaccination. These receptors all come from a human donor with glioblastoma. CDR3s include the opening cysteine and the closing phenylalanine or tryptophan. A D gene is named only where the DNA matches it firmly. Clone size is stated in some rows and not others, as once, few, many or a class when expanded.

D gene,clone size,J gene,V gene,CDR3 DNA,CDR3 protein
.,.,TRBJ1-3,TRBV27,TGTGCCAGCCGTCAAACGGGGTCGGAAAACACCATATATTTT,CASRQTGSENTIYF
.,.,TRBJ1-3,TRBV30,TGTGCCTGGAGCCTGGACAGCCCTGGAAACACCATATATTTT,CAWSLDSPGNTIYF
TRBD2,.,TRBJ2-5,TRBV5-1,TGCGCCAGCAGCTTTCGTAGCGGGAGAGACGAGACCCAGTACTTC,CASSFRSGRDETQYF
TRBD1,.,TRBJ2-2,TRBV5-3,TGTGCCAGAAGCTTTCGCAGGGGGCTAATCGGGGAGCTGTTTTTT,CARSFRRGLIGELFF
.,.,TRBJ2-7,TRBV5-4,TGTGCCAGCAGATTGGATACAGACTACGAGCAGTACTTC,CASRLDTDYEQYF
.,once,TRBJ2-3,TRBV9,TGTGCCAGCAGCGTGCGAGACACAGATACGCAGTATTTT,CASSVRDTDTQYF
TRBD2,.,TRBJ2-3,TRBV4-1,TGCGCCAGCAGCCAAGATCTCAGCGGGAGGAAAGATACGCAGTATTTT,CASSQDLSGRKDTQYF
.,.,TRBJ2-3,TRBV5-1,TGCGCCAGTTCGACAGGCATTACGACAGATACGCAGTATTTT,CASSTGITTDTQYF
TRBD1,.,TRBJ1-6,TRBV5-6,TGTGCCAGCAGCTCCCCGGACAGGGGACAAATTTCACCCCTCCACTTT,CASSSPDRGQISPLHF
.,.,TRBJ1-6,TRBV28,TGTGCCAGCAGTCCGTTGGACAGAGGGGATTCACCCCTCCACTTT,CASSPLDRGDSPLHF
TRBD2,once,TRBJ2-1,TRBV5-1,TGCGCCAGCAGCTTAAGAAGCGGGAGCAATGAGCAGTTCTTC,CASSLRSGSNEQFF
TRBD2,.,TRBJ2-7,TRBV5-8,TGTGCCAGCAGTCCTGGGGGAGGGATAAGGTCCTACGAGCAGTACTTC,CASSPGGGIRSYEQYF
.,.,TRBJ1-4,TRBV7-9,TGTGCCAGCAGCCTCTGGGAGAATGAAAAACTGTTTTTT,CASSLWENEKLFF
TRBD2,.,TRBJ2-7,TRBV29-1,TGCAGCGCTAAGCGGGAGGAGGCGCAGTACTTC,CSAKREEAQYF
TRBD1,once,TRBJ2-7,TRBV27,TGTGCCAGCAGTTTGGGCAGGGGGACCGAGCAGTACTTC,CASSLGRGTEQYF
.,once,TRBJ1-2,TRBV30,TGTGCCGCCCGCCCGGCCCCTTCTTGGGAGTATGGCTACACCTTC,CAARPAPSWEYGYTF
.,.,TRBJ2-7,TRBV2,TGTGCCAGCAGTGAACAGTCCTACGAGCAGTACTTC,CASSEQSYEQYF
.,.,TRBJ2-5,TRBV5-1,TGCGCCAGCTGGTCTAGACAGGACCAAGAGACCCAGTACTTC,CASWSRQDQETQYF
.,.,TRBJ1-2,TRBV5-4,TGTGCCAGCAGCTTCCACAGGGAAGGCTACACCTTC,CASSFHREGYTF
.,once,TRBJ1-5,TRBV10-2,TGCGCCAGCAGTGACAGGGAAAGCAATCAGCCCCAGCATTTT,CASSDRESNQPQHF
TRBD1,.,TRBJ1-1,TRBV2,TGTGCCAGCAGTGAAGCGGAGGGGGCTTGGACTGAAGCTTTCTTT,CASSEAEGAWTEAFF
.,.,TRBJ2-2,TRBV6-1,TGTGCCAGCAGAACCCGGTCCCCGGGCACCGGGGAGCTGTTTTTT,CASRTRSPGTGELFF
TRBD1,.,TRBJ2-7,TRBV7-2,TGTGCCAGCAGCTCGTCGGACAGGGCGACAGGCGAGCAGTACTTC,CASSSSDRATGEQYF
TRBD1,.,TRBJ2-1,TRBV2,TGTGCCAGCAGTGTCGGACAGGGGGCCCACAATGAGCAGTTCTTC,CASSVGQGAHNEQFF
TRBD1,.,TRBJ1-2,TRBV5-4,TGTGCCAGCAGCTGGACAGGTTTGGGTGGCTACACCTTC,CASSWTGLGGYTF
.,.,TRBJ2-5,TRBV5-1,TGCGCCAGCAGCTTGATCAGCGCTAACCAAGAGACCCAGTACTTC,CASSLISANQETQYF
TRBD1,.,TRBJ2-5,TRBV6-5,TGTGCCAGCAGTTGGGGGACAGGGTACCGAGAGACCCAGTACTTC,CASSWGTGYRETQYF
.,.,TRBJ1-1,TRBV2,TGTGCCAGCAGTGACGTCCCTGCCACGGGGAAAGCTTTGAACACTGAAGCTTTCTTT,CASSDVPATGKALNTEAFF